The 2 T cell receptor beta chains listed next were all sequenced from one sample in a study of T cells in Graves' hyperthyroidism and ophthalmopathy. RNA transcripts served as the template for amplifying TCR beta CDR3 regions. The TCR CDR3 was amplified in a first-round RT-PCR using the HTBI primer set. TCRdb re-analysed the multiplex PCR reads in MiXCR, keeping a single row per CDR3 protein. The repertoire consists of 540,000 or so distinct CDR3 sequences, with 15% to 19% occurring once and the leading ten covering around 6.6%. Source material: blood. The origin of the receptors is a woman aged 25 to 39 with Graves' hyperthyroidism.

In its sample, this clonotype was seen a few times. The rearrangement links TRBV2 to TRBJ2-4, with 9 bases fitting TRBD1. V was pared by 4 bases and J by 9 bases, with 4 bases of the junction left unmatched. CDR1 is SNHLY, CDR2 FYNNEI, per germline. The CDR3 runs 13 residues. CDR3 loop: CASSGQGGVIQYF. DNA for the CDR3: TGTGCCAGCAGTGGACAGGGGGGCGTCATTCAGTACTTC.

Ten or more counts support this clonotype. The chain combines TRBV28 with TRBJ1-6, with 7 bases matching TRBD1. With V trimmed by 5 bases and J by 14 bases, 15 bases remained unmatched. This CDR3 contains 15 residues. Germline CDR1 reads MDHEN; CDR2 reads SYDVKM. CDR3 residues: CASSPPLTGRQALHF. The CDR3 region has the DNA TGTGCCAGCAGTCCCCCACTGACAGGGAGGCAGGCCCTCCACTTT.